This T cell receptor beta chain derives from a study of T cells in Graves' hyperthyroidism and ophthalmopathy. Study-wide results and caveats: Using 13 V-J features, a model discriminated ophthalmopathy from stable hyperthyroidism.

A note on this clonotype: The antigen is not known. Compared with germline, one end of the junction differs, possibly owing to a read error.

Germline V lookup: CDR1 SGDLS, CDR2 YYNGEE. This CDR3 comprises 14 residues. Authors of the study amplified TCR beta CDR3 regions from RNA transcripts. The HTBI primer set served for first-round RT-PCR of the TCR CDR3. TCRdb reprocessed the multiplex PCR reads with MiXCR, giving one entry per CDR3 protein. The sample lists approximately 870,000 distinct CDR3 sequences; over 35% were seen once. Exclusion of patients followed from uncontrolled infection, other autoimmune disease, pregnancy or lactation. Diagnosis rested on symptoms, serum thyroxine and TRAb, thyroid ultrasound, and orbital computed tomography.

The V gene is TRBV9, the J gene TRBJ1-4; 7 bases fit TRBD1. The source of this sequence is a man aged 18 to 29 with Graves' hyperthyroidism. The source material was blood. The CDR3 DNA sequence: TGTGCTAGCAGCGCTGCAGGGGGTAATGAAAAACTGTTTTTT. Translation: CASSAAGGNEKLFF.